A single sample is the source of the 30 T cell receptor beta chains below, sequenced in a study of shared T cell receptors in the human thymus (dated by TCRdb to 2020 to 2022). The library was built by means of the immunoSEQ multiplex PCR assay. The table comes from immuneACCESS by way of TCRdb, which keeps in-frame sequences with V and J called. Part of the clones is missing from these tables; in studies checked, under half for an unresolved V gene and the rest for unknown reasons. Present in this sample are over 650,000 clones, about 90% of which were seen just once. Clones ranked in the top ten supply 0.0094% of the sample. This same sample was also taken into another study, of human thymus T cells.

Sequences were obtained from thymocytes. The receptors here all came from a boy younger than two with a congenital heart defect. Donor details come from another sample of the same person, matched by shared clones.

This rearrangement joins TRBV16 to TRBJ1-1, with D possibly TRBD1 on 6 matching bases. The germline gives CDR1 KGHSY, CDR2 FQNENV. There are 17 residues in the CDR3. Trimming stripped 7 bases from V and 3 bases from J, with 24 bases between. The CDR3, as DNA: TGTGCCAGCACCGTTCCACAGGGCCCGCGGGTGTACACTGAAGCTTTCTTT. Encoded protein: CASTVPQGPRVYTEAFF.

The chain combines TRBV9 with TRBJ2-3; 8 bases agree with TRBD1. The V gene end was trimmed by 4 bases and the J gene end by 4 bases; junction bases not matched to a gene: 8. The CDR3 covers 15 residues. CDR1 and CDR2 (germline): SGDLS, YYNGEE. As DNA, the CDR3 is TGTGCCAGCAGCCCCCAAGGACAGGGTGCAGATACGCAGTATTTT. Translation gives CASSPQGQGADTQYF.

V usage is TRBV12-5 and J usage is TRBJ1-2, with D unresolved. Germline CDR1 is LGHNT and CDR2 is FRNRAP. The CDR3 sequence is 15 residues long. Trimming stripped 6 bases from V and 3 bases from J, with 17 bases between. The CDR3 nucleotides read TGTGCTAGTGGGCCCCACCCGGGATCCTACTATGGCTACACCTTC. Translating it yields CASGPHPGSYYGYTF.

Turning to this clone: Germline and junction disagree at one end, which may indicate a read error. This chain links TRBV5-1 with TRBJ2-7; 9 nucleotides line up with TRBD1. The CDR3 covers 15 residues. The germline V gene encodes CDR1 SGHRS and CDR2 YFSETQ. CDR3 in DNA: TGCGCCAGCAGCCAACACAGGGGGCGTTCCTTCGAGCAGTACTTC. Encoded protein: CASSQHRGRSFEQYF.

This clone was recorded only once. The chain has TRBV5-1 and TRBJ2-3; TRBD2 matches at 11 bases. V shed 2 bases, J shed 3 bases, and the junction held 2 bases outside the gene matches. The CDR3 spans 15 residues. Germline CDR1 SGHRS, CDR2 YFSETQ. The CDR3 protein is CASSLGTSGTDTQYF. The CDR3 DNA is TGCGCCAGCAGCTTAGGGACTAGCGGTACAGATACGCAGTATTTT.

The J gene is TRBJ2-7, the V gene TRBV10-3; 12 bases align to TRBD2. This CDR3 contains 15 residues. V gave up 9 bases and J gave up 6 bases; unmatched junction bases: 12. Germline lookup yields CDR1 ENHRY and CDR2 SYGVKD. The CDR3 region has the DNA TGTGCCATAGCACACCTAGCGGGGGGGAAGGGCGAGCAGTACTTC. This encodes CAIAHLAGGKGEQYF.

This CDR3 is CASSPPVADPSNNEQFF. The CDR3 nucleotides are TGTGCCAGCTCACCACCGGTTGCAGATCCCTCGAACAATGAGCAGTTCTTC. The rearrangement links TRBV18 to TRBJ2-1, with D unclear. Trimming removed 0 bases at V and 5 bases at J, with 17 bases between. The germline gives CDR1 KGHSH, CDR2 LQKENI. The CDR3 runs to 17 residues.

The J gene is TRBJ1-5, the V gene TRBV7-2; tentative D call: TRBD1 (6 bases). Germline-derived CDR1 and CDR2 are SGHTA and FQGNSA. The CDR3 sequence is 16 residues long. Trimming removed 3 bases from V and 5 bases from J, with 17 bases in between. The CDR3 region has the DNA TGTGCCAGCAGCTTTACGCCGGGACACATATATCAGCCCCAGCATTTT. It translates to CASSFTPGHIYQPQHF.

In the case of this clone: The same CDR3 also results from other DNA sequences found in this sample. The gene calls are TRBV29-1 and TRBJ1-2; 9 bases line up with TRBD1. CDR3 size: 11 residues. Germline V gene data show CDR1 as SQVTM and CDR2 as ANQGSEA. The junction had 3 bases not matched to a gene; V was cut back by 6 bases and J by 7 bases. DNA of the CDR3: TGCAGCGTGGGACAGGGAGGTGGCTACACCTTC. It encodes CSVGQGGGYTF.

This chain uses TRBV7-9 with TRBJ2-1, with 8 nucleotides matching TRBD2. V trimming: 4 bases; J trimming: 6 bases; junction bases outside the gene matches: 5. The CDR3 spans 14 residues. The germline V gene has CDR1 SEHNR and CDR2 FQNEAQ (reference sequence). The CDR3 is CASSSSGRGNEQFF. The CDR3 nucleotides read TGTGCCAGCAGCTCCAGCGGGAGAGGCAATGAGCAGTTCTTC.

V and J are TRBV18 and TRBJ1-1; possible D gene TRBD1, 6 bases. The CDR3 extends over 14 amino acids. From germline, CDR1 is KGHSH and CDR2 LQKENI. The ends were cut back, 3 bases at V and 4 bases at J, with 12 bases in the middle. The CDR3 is CASSPPTGPTEAFF. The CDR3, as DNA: TGTGCCAGCTCACCCCCCACAGGGCCCACTGAAGCTTTCTTT.

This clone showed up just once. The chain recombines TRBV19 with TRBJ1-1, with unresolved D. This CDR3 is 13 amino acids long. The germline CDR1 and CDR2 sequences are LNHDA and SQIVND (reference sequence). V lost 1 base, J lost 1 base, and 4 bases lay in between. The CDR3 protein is CASSIAWNTEAFF. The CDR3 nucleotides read TGTGCCAGTAGTATAGCTTGGAACACTGAAGCTTTCTTT.

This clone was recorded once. CDR3 region: CASSLFGGDRGGYTF. Written as DNA, the CDR3 is TGTGCCAGCAGTTTATTTGGGGGGGACAGGGGTGGCTACACCTTC. V and J are TRBV27 and TRBJ1-2; 10 bases map to TRBD1. The CDR3 length is 15 residues. V gave up 1 base and J gave up 7 bases; unmatched junction bases: 6. Germline assignment: CDR1 MNHEY and CDR2 SMNVEV (reference sequence).

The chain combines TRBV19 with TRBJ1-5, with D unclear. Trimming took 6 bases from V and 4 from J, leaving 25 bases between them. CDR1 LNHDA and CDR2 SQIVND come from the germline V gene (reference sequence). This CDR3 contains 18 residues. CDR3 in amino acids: CASSSAAVEWAGNQPQHF. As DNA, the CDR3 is TGTGCCAGTAGCTCTGCAGCAGTGGAATGGGCGGGTAATCAGCCCCAGCATTTT.

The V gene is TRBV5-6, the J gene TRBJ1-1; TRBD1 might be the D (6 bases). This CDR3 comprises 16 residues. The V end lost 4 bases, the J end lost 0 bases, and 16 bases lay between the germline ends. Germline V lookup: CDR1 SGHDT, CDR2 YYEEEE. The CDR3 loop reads CASSVTGNEVNTEAFF. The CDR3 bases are TGTGCCAGCAGCGTAACAGGGAACGAGGTGAACACTGAAGCTTTCTTT.

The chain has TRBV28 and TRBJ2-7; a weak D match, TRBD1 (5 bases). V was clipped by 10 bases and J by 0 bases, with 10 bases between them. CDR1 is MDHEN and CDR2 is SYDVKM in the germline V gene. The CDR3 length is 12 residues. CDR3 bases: TGTGCCACGCAGGGTCCCTCCTACGAGCAGTACTTC. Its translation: CATQGPSYEQYF.

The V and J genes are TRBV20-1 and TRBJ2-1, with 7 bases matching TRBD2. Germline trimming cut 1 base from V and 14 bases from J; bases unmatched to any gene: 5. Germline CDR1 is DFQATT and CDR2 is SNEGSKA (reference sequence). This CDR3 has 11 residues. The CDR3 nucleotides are TGCAGTGCTAGAGGGCGGGAGTGGAAGTTCTTC. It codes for CSARGREWKFF.

In DNA, the CDR3 is TGTGCCAGCACATGCGGGGCTGAAGCTTTCTTT. Translation: CASTCGAEAFF. The chain employs TRBV28 and TRBJ1-1; D is unresolved. The V gene lost 7 bases and the J gene lost 6 bases, with 9 bases spanning the gap. Germline lookup yields CDR1 MDHEN and CDR2 SYDVKM. The CDR3 is 11 amino acids.

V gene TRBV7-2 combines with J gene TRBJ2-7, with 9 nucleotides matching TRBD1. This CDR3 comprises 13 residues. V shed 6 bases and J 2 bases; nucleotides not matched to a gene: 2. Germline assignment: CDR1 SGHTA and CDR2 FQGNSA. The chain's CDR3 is CASRRQGAYEQYF. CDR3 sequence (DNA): TGTGCCAGCAGGCGACAGGGGGCCTACGAGCAGTACTTC.

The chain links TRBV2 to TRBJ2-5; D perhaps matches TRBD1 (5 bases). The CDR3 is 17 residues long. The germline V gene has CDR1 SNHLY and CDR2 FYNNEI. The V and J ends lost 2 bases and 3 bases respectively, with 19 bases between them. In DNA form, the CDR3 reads TGTGCCAGCAGTGAAAATCTCTCCAGGGCACGCGAAGAGACCCAGTACTTC. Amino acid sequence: CASSENLSRAREETQYF. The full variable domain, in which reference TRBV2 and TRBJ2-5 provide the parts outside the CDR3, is EPEVTQTPSHQVTQMGQEVILRCVPISNHLYFYWYRQILGQKVEFLVSFYNNEISEKSEIFDDQFSVERPDGSNFTLKIRSTKLEDSAMYFCASSENLSRAREETQYFGPGTRLLVL.

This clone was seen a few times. DNA for the CDR3: TGCGCCAGCAGACCGAGCGGGGGGGGAAACATTCAGTACTTC. Translated: CASRPSGGGNIQYF. J is TRBJ2-4 and V is TRBV5-1, with 10 bases lining up with TRBD2. The germline V gene has CDR1 SGHRS and CDR2 YFSETQ. The J segment lost 6 bases and the V segment lost 5 bases, leaving 5 bases of the junction unmatched. This CDR3 is built from 14 residues.

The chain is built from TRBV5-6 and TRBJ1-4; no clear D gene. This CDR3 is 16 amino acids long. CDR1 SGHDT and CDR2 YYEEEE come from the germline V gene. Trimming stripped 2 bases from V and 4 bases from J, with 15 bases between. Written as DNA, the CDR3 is TGTGCCAGCAGCTTCAAGGGCACCGCGGGTAATGAAAAACTGTTTTTT. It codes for CASSFKGTAGNEKLFF. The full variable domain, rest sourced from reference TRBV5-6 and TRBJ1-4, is DAGVTQSPTHLIKTRGQQVTLRCSPKSGHDTVSWYQQALGQGPQFIFQYYEEEERQRGNFPDRFSGHQFPNYSSELNVNALLLGDSALYLCASSFKGTAGNEKLFFGSGTQLSVL.

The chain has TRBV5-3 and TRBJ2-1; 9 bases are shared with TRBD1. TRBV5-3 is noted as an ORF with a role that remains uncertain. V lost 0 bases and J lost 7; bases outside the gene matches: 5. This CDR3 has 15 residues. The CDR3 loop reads CARSLAGTGWNEQFF. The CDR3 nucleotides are TGTGCCAGAAGCTTGGCCGGGACAGGGTGGAATGAGCAGTTCTTC.

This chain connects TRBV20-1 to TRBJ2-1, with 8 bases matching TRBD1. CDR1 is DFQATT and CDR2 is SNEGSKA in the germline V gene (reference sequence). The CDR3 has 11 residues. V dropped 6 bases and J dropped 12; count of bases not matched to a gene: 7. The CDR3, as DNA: TGCAGTGCGACCAGGGGGCAGGTGCAGTTCTTC. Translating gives CSATRGQVQFF.

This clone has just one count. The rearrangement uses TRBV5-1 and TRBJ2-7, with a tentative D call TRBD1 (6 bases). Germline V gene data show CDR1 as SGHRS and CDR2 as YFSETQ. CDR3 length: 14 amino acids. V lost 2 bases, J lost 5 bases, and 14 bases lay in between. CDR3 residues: CASSLGGQAHEQYF. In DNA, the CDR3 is TGCGCCAGCAGCTTAGGGGGTCAGGCCCACGAGCAGTACTTC.

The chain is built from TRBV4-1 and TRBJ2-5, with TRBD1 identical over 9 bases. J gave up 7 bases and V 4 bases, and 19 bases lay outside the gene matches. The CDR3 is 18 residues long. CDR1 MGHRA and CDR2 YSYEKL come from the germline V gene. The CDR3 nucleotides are TGCGCCAGCAGCCGCATTATGGGGACAGGGACCGCTGTCGGGACCCAGTACTTC. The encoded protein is CASSRIMGTGTAVGTQYF.

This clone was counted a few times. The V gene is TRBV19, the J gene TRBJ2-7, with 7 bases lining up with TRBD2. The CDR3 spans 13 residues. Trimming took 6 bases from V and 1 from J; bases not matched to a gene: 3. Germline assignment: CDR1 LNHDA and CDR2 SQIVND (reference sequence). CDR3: CASRGEGSYEQYF. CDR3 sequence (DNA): TGTGCCAGTAGAGGGGAGGGGTCCTACGAGCAGTACTTC.

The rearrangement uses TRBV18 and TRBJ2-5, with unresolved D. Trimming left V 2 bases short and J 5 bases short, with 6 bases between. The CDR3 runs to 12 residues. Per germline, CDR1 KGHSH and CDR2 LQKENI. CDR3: CASSPSSETQYF. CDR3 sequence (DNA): TGTGCCAGCTCACCATCTTCCGAGACCCAGTACTTC.

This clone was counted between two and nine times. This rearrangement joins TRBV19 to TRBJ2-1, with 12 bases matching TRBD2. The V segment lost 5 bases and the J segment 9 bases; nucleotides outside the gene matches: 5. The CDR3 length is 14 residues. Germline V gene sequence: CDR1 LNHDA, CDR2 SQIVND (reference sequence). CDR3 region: CASSSTSGGIEQFF. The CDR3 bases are TGTGCCAGTAGTTCCACTAGCGGGGGGATTGAGCAGTTCTTC.

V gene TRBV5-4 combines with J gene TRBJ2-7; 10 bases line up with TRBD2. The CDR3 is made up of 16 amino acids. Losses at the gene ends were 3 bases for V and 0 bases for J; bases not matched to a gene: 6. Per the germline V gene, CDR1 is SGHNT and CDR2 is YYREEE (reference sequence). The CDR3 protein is CASSSSSGSFSYEQYF. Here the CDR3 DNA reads TGTGCCAGCAGCTCGTCTAGCGGGAGCTTCTCCTACGAGCAGTACTTC.